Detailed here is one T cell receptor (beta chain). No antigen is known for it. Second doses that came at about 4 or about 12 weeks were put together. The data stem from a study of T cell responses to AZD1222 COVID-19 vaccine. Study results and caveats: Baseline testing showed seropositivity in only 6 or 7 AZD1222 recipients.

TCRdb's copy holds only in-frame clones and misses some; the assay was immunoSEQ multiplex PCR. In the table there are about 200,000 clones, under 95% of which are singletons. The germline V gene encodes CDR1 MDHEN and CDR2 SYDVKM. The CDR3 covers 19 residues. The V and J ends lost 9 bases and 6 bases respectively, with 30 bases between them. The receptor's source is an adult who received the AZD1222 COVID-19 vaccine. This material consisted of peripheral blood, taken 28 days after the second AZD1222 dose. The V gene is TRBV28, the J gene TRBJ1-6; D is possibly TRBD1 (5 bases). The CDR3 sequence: CASHSRDGRDPRGNSPLHF. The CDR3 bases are TGTGCCAGTCATTCCCGGGATGGCAGGGACCCGAGGGGTAATTCACCCCTCCACTTT.